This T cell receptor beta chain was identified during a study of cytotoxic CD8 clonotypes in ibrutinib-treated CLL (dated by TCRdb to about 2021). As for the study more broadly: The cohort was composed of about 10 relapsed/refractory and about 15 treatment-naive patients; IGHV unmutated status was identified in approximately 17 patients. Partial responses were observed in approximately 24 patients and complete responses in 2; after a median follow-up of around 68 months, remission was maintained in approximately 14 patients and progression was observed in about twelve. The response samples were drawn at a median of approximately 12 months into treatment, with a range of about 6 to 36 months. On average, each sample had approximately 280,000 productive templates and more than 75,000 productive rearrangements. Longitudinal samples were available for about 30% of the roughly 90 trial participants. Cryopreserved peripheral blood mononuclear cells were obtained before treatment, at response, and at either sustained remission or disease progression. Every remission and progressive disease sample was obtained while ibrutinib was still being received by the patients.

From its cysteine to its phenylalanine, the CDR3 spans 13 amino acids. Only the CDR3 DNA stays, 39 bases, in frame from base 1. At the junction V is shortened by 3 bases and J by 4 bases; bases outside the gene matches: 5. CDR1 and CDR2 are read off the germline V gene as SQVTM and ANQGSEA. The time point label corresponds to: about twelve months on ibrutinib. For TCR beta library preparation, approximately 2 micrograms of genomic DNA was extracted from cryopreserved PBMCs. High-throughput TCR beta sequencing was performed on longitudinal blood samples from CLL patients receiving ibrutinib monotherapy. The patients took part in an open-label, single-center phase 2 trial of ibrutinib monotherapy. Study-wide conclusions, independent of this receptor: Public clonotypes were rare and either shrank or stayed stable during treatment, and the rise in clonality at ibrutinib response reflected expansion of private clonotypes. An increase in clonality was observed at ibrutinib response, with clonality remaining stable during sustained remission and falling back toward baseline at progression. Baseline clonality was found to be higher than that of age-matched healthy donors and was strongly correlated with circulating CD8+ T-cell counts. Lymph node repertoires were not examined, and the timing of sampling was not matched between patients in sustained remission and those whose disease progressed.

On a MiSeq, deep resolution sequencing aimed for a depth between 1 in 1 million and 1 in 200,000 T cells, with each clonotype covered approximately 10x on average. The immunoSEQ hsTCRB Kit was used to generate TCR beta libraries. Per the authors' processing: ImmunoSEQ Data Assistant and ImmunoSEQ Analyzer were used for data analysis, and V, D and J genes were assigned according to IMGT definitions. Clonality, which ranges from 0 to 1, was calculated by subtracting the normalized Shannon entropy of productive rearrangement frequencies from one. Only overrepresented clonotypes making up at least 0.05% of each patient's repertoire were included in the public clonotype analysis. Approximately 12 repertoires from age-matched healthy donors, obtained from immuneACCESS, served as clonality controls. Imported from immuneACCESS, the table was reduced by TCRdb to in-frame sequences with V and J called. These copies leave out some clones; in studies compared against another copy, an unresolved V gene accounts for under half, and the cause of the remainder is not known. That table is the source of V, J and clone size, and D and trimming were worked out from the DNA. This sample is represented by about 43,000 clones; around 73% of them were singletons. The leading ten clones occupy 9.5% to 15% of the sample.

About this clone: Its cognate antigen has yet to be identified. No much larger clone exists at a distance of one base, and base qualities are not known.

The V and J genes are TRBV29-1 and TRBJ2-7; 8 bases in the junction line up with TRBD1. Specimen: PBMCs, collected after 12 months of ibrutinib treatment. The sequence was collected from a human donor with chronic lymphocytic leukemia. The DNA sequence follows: TGCAGCGTTGAGGCAGGGGGCCTTTACGAGCAGTACTTC. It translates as CSVEAGGLYEQYF.